This T cell receptor beta chain was profiled in a study of response to subunit inactivated influenza vaccine. In its sample, this clonotype was seen a few times. CDR1 and CDR2 (germline): ENHRY, SYGVKD. This CDR3 contains 14 residues. V lost 6 bases and J lost 8, with 19 bases in between. TCRdb processed the RT-PCR reads anew with MiXCR; each CDR3 protein has one entry. The sample lists just under 550,000 distinct CDR3 sequences, around a quarter occurring once. This sample also belongs to another study, concerning T cells expressing NK-cell markers. That work contributes: TCR beta libraries carry UMIs added by 5'RACE template switching. In four donors, these clonotypes also led the CD3+CD56-NKG2C+ fraction.

Sequenced here: CD4+ T cells sorted from PBMCs, sampled 11 to 12 days after vaccination. The V and J genes are TRBV10-3 and TRBJ1-2, with D possibly TRBD1 on 6 matching bases. The TCR sequence derives from a man aged 50 to 60 who received an inactivated influenza vaccine. The CDR3 reads CAIRPSSGGPGYTF. CDR3 nucleotides: TGTGCCATCAGGCCTAGCTCCGGGGGGCCCGGCTACACCTTC.